The next 29 T cell receptor beta chains were all read from a single sample in a study of T cells in tumors after PD-1 blockade (dated by TCRdb to about 2019). The method behind the library was the immunoSEQ multiplex PCR assay. The clones in this table, taken by TCRdb from immuneACCESS, are in-frame only. Not every clone is retained; where verified, under half of the shortfall comes from an unresolved V gene, and the cause of the rest is unknown. The sample table records 50,000 or so clones; roughly 73% of these occur just once. The top ten clones comprise roughly a sixth of the sample. Interpreted using the paper, the time point label stands for: before anti-PD-1 therapy. The sequencing here drew on PBMCs, taken before anti-PD-1 treatment. The receptors stem from a human donor with basal cell carcinoma.

This clone was observed once. The V gene is TRBV19, the J gene TRBJ2-1; TRBD2 matches at 8 bases. CDR1 LNHDA and CDR2 SQIVND come from the germline V gene (reference sequence). The CDR3 has 13 residues. V was clipped by 9 bases and J by 3 bases; unmatched bases: 4. CDR3 nucleotide sequence: TGTGCCAGGCCGGGACTAGGCTACAATGAGCAGTTCTTC. The encoded protein is CARPGLGYNEQFF.

The chain recombines TRBV4-2 with TRBJ1-6; 9 bases are a match to TRBD1. Germline CDR1 reads LGHNA; CDR2 reads YNFKEQ. With V trimmed by 0 bases and J by 9 bases, 9 bases remained unmatched. The CDR3 has 17 amino acids. The CDR3 loop reads CASSQDVQETGGSPLHF. In nucleotides, the CDR3 is TGTGCCAGCAGCCAAGACGTGCAGGAGACAGGGGGTTCACCCCTCCACTTT.

This clone came up a few times. V gene TRBV27 combines with J gene TRBJ2-7; TRBD2 aligns across 7 bases. V lost 3 bases, J lost 0 bases, and 2 bases stayed unmatched. Per the germline V gene, CDR1 is MNHEY and CDR2 is SMNVEV (reference sequence). This CDR3 comprises 14 residues. The CDR3 spells CASSFTSASYEQYF. In DNA form, the CDR3 reads TGTGCCAGCAGTTTCACTAGCGCCTCCTACGAGCAGTACTTC.

The chain joins TRBV14 to TRBJ2-3; tentatively, D is TRBD2 (5 bases). V was pared by 4 bases and J by 4 bases, with 24 bases between. The CDR3 totals 18 residues. Germline CDR1 is SGHDN and CDR2 is FVKESK. CDR3: CASSPDTPIASGADTQYF. CDR3 bases: TGTGCCAGCAGCCCAGATACACCAATAGCGAGTGGGGCAGATACGCAGTATTTT.

The chain joins TRBV18 to TRBJ1-3, with D possibly TRBD1 on 5 matching bases. The germline V gene has CDR1 KGHSH and CDR2 LQKENI. V lost 3 bases and J lost 3, with 12 bases in between. The CDR3 is 15 residues long. The CDR3 spells CASSPRDVGGNTIYF. Written as DNA, the CDR3 is TGTGCCAGCTCACCCCGGGACGTAGGTGGAAACACCATATATTTT.

The chain uses TRBV7-9 and TRBJ2-5, with TRBD2 matching over 9 bases. The CDR3 extends over 15 amino acids. Germline V gene lookup returns CDR1 SEHNR and CDR2 FQNEAQ (reference sequence). The junction had 13 bases not matched to a gene; V was cut back by 7 bases and J by 7 bases. The CDR3 sequence is CASNKAGGGARTQYF. CDR3 DNA sequence: TGTGCCAGCAACAAAGCGGGCGGGGGGGCCCGGACCCAGTACTTC.

The chain recombines TRBV6-5 with TRBJ1-1, with 12 bases that match TRBD1. The V gene's germline CDR1 is MNHEY and CDR2 SVGAGI. This CDR3 has 14 residues. The junction had 12 bases not matched to a gene; V was cut back by 11 bases and J by 8 bases. The CDR3 sequence: CASKTGTGGEEAFF. CDR3 coding DNA: TGTGCCTCAAAGACCGGGACAGGGGGCGAGGAAGCTTTCTTT.

The chain couples TRBV5-4 to TRBJ1-2, with 9 bases fitting TRBD1. The CDR3 totals 15 residues. In germline, CDR1 is SGHNT, CDR2 YYREEE (reference sequence). With 4 bases clipped from V and 4 bases from J, the junction kept 8 bases outside the gene matches. CDR3 residues: CASSPGQGLSYGYTF. The CDR3 DNA reads TGTGCCAGCAGCCCCGGACAGGGGCTATCCTATGGCTACACCTTC.

The chain combines TRBV28 with TRBJ1-1; a weak D match, TRBD1 (5 bases). The CDR3 runs 15 residues. The ends were cut back, 2 bases at V and 7 bases at J, with 17 bases in the middle. Germline CDR1 is MDHEN and CDR2 is SYDVKM. CDR3 protein: CASSLETEGPSEAFF. The CDR3 DNA follows: TGTGCCAGCAGTTTAGAGACAGAAGGACCGAGTGAAGCTTTCTTT.

J is TRBJ1-3 and V is TRBV3-1 (or the pseudogene TRBV3-2); no definite D call. Germline V lookup: CDR1 LGHDT, CDR2 YNNKEL (reference sequence). The CDR3 is 14 residues long. V dropped 4 bases and J dropped 4 bases, with 11 bases sitting between them. CDR3 DNA sequence: TGTGCCAGCAGCCTCACCGTGAGAGGAAACACCATATATTTT. Translation gives CASSLTVRGNTIYF.

This clone was seen a few times. The chain combines TRBV29-1 with TRBJ2-5; D is unclear. The V end lost 4 bases, the J end lost 3 bases, and 15 bases lay between the germline ends. In germline, CDR1 is SQVTM, CDR2 ANQGSEA. The CDR3 covers 14 residues. The DNA of the CDR3 is TGCAGCGTTGCCCGTGGAGTTGCAGAAGAGACCCAGTACTTC. Protein product: CSVARGVAEETQYF.

V usage is TRBV28 and J usage is TRBJ1-2, with 8 nucleotides matching TRBD1. Per the germline V gene, CDR1 is MDHEN and CDR2 is SYDVKM. This CDR3 region has 15 residues. The V gene end was trimmed by 5 bases and the J gene end by 4 bases; junction bases not matched to a gene: 9. CDR3 nucleotide sequence: TGTGCCAGCAGTCCCCGGACAGGGTGGAGCTATGGCTACACCTTC. Its translation: CASSPRTGWSYGYTF.

The J gene is TRBJ2-3, the V gene TRBV3-1 (or the pseudogene TRBV3-2); TRBD2 matches at 10 bases. The CDR3 covers 17 residues. The V and J ends lost 0 bases and 6 bases, in that order; junction bases with no gene match: 9. Germline V gene lookup returns CDR1 LGHDT and CDR2 YNNKEL (reference sequence). CDR3 protein: CASSQDLSGGLVDTQYF. CDR3 nucleotide sequence: TGTGCCAGCAGCCAAGATCTTAGCGGGGGGTTGGTCGATACGCAGTATTTT.

The chain joins TRBV28 to TRBJ1-2; D remains unclear. CDR3 length equals 11 residues. CDR1 and CDR2 from the germline V gene are MDHEN and SYDVKM. Trimming cost V 5 bases and J 5 bases, with 6 bases left between them. CDR3 nucleotide sequence: TGTGCCAGCAGTGTCGGTTATGGCTACACCTTC. Translating it yields CASSVGYGYTF.

This clone was seen only a few times. The V gene is TRBV27, the J gene TRBJ1-3; no reliable D call. Between the trimmed V and J ends, which lost 5 bases and 0 bases, there was a span of 11 bases. The CDR3 spans 15 residues. Germline assignment: CDR1 MNHEY and CDR2 SMNVEV (reference sequence). The DNA of the CDR3 is TGTGCCAGCAGTGTCCTTAAGGCCTCTGGAAACACCATATATTTT. It encodes CASSVLKASGNTIYF.

The chain links TRBV7-9 to TRBJ2-1, with D maybe TRBD1 (6 bases). Germline V gene sequence: CDR1 SEHNR, CDR2 FQNEAQ (reference sequence). The V and J ends lost 11 bases and 3 bases respectively, with 14 bases between them. This CDR3 contains 13 residues. The CDR3 loop reads CAGGQLFYNEQFF. In nucleotides, the CDR3 is TGTGCCGGCGGACAGCTTTTCTACAATGAGCAGTTCTTC.

This rearrangement joins TRBV5-6 to TRBJ1-2, with 8 bases identical to TRBD1. V shed 2 bases, J shed 4 bases, and the junction held 10 bases outside the gene matches. CDR3 length: 16 residues. Germline CDR1 and CDR2: SGHDT and YYEEEE. The DNA for the CDR3 is TGTGCCAGCAGCTTAGGACAGGGCCGGCCCATCTATGGCTACACCTTC. Residues: CASSLGQGRPIYGYTF. Filled out from reference TRBV5-6 and TRBJ1-2, the complete variable domain reads DAGVTQSPTHLIKTRGQQVTLRCSPKSGHDTVSWYQQALGQGPQFIFQYYEEEERQRGNFPDRFSGHQFPNYSSELNVNALLLGDSALYLCASSLGQGRPIYGYTFGSGTRLTVV.

This sequence joins TRBV19 and TRBJ2-7; D unclear. Deletions cut 3 bases from V and 2 bases from J, with 11 bases between. Germline lookup yields CDR1 LNHDA and CDR2 SQIVND (reference sequence). The CDR3 consists of 14 residues. The CDR3 sequence: CASSMGLGAYEQYF. CDR3 coding DNA: TGTGCCAGTAGTATGGGGTTAGGCGCCTACGAGCAGTACTTC.

The CDR3, as DNA: TGCGCCAGCAGCCCAGACACCTCTAGCACAGATACGCAGTATTTT. Its protein is CASSPDTSSTDTQYF. V is TRBV5-1 and J is TRBJ2-3; D not certain. This CDR3 spans 15 amino acids. V was shortened by 4 bases and J by 0 bases, with 12 bases between the two germline ends. Germline CDR1 is SGHRS and CDR2 is YFSETQ. Full variable domain (remainder filled in from reference TRBV5-1 and TRBJ2-3): KAGVTQTPRYLIKTRGQQVTLSCSPISGHRSVSWYQQTPGQGLQFLFEYFSETQRNKGNFPGRFSGRQFSNSRSEMNVSTLELGDSALYLCASSPDTSSTDTQYFGPGTRLTVL.

The J gene is TRBJ2-3, the V gene TRBV5-4, with TRBD2 matching 14 bases. Trimming removed 0 bases from V and 2 bases from J; junction bases left unmatched: 5. This CDR3 is built from 18 residues. CDR1 and CDR2 (germline): SGHNT, YYREEE (reference sequence). CDR3 DNA sequence: TGTGCCAGCAGCTTGGGCCTGACTAGCGGGAGGGCCACAGATACGCAGTATTTT. Protein sequence: CASSLGLTSGRATDTQYF. The whole variable domain, remainder taken from reference TRBV5-4 and TRBJ2-3, is ETGVTQSPTHLIKTRGQQVTLRCSSQSGHNTVSWYQQALGQGPQFIFQYYREEENGRGNFPPRFSGLQFPNYSSELNVNALELDDSALYLCASSLGLTSGRATDTQYFGPGTRLTVL.

The chain couples TRBV28 to TRBJ1-1, with D possibly being TRBD1 (6 bases). The length of the CDR3 is 13 residues. The ends were cut back, 7 bases at V and 10 bases at J, with 19 bases in the middle. Germline lookup yields CDR1 MDHEN and CDR2 SYDVKM. Written as DNA, the CDR3 is TGTGCCAGCACCCTAGGGGGAGGGGCCGGAGCTTTCTTT. Amino acid sequence: CASTLGGGAGAFF.

V and J are TRBV7-9 and TRBJ2-1; 12 nucleotides align to TRBD2. Germline values: CDR1 SEHNR, CDR2 FQNEAQ (reference sequence). This CDR3 spans 14 amino acids. The ends lost 7 bases at V and 8 bases at J; junction bases unmatched: 6. CDR3 DNA: TGTGCCAGCAAGGTGGCTAGCGGGAGGGATGAGCAGTTCTTC. Translation: CASKVASGRDEQFF.

The rearrangement joins TRBV3-1 (or the pseudogene TRBV3-2) to TRBJ2-5, with unresolved D. Germline loops: CDR1 LGHDT, CDR2 YNNKEL (reference sequence). CDR3 length: 13 amino acids. The V end lost 1 base, the J end lost 3 bases, and 6 bases lay between the germline ends. The DNA of the CDR3 is TGTGCCAGCAGCCAAGCCAGTGAAGAGACCCAGTACTTC. Translating it yields CASSQASEETQYF.

Turning to this clone: An end of the junction differs from the germline gene, which may be a read error. The chain joins TRBV4-2 to TRBJ1-4; tentatively, D is TRBD1 (6 bases). This CDR3 has 19 residues. Looked up from germline, CDR1 is LGHNA and CDR2 is YNFKEQ. The CDR3 here is CASSQVSAWRGGTSEKLFF. CDR3 in DNA: TGTGCCAGCAGCCAAGTGTCCGCTTGGAGAGGGGGAACTAGTGAAAAACTGTTTTTT.

This chain joins TRBV27 and TRBJ1-2; 7 bases are shared with TRBD1. The germline gives CDR1 MNHEY, CDR2 SMNVEV (reference sequence). The CDR3 contains 18 residues. Unmatched junction bases numbered 16, after V lost 4 bases and J lost 2 bases. The CDR3 spells CASSSSTGGQRKNYGYTF. The CDR3 DNA sequence: TGTGCCAGCAGTTCCTCCACGGGGGGACAGCGAAAAAACTATGGCTACACCTTC.

The chain recombines TRBV3-1 (or the pseudogene TRBV3-2) with TRBJ1-1; D is ambiguous. Germline V gene data show CDR1 as LGHDT and CDR2 as YNNKEL (reference sequence). V lost 2 bases and J lost 3, with 13 bases in between. This CDR3 spans 15 amino acids. CDR3 sequence: CASSQRIGRYTEAFF. The CDR3 DNA follows: TGTGCCAGCAGCCAAAGAATAGGCAGATACACTGAAGCTTTCTTT.

CDR3 bases: TGCAGCGTTACCTTGGGGGGGCAGGGAGCTTTCTTT. Translated: CSVTLGGQGAFF. The chain recombines TRBV29-1 with TRBJ1-1, with D possibly being TRBD1 (6 bases). V was pared by 5 bases and J by 10 bases, with 17 bases between. Germline-derived CDR1 and CDR2 are SQVTM and ANQGSEA. The CDR3 is 12 amino acids.

The V and J genes are TRBV5-1 and TRBJ2-5; 7 bases map to TRBD2. V trimming: 2 bases; J trimming: 5 bases; junction bases outside the gene matches: 12. The CDR3 contains 16 residues. The germline CDR1 and CDR2 sequences are SGHRS and YFSETQ. The CDR3: CASSFEGGSYGETQYF. The DNA for the CDR3 is TGCGCCAGCAGCTTCGAGGGAGGGTCGTATGGGGAGACCCAGTACTTC.

The V call is TRBV10-3, the J call TRBJ2-7; D is unresolved. Germline CDR1 ENHRY, CDR2 SYGVKD. The CDR3 is made up of 14 amino acids. Trimming left V 0 bases short and J 0 bases short, with 6 bases between. This CDR3 is CAISESRNSYEQYF. CDR3 sequence (DNA): TGTGCCATCAGTGAGTCAAGGAACTCCTACGAGCAGTACTTC.